The text below deals with one T cell receptor beta chain. This sample is drawn from a study of T cell changes during pregnancy in multiple sclerosis. Only in-frame clones appear in the TCRdb table, and some are missing; sequencing was by immunoSEQ multiplex PCR. This table holds 38,000 or so clones, about 92% found once. The V gene's germline CDR1 is SGHDT and CDR2 YYEEEE. The CDR3 is 13 amino acids. V was trimmed by 6 bases and J by 1 base, leaving 11 bases between them. The sequencing used peripheral blood, collected before pregnancy. The chain has TRBV5-6 and TRBJ2-7, with D possibly being TRBD1 (6 bases). This TCR was recovered from a female donor with multiple sclerosis, enrolled in a pregnancy study. CDR3 nucleotides: TGTGCCAGCACCCTGGACAGATCCTACGAGCAGTACTTC. Its translation is CASTLDRSYEQYF.